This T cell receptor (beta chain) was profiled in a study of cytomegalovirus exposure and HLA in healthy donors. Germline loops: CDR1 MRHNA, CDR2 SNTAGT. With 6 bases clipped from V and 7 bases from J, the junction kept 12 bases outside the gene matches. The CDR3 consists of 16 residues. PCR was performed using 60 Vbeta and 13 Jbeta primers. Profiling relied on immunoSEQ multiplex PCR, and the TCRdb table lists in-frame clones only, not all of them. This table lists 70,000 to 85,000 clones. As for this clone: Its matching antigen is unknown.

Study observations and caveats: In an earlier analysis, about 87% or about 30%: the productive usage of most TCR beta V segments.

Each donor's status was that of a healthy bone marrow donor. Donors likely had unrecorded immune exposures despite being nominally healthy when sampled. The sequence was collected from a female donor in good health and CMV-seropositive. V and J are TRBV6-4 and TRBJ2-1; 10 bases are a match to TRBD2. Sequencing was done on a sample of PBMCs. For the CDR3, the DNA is TGTGCCAGCAGCCGCCTCCCTAGCGGGAGCTTGAATGAGCAGTTCTTC. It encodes CASSRLPSGSLNEQFF.